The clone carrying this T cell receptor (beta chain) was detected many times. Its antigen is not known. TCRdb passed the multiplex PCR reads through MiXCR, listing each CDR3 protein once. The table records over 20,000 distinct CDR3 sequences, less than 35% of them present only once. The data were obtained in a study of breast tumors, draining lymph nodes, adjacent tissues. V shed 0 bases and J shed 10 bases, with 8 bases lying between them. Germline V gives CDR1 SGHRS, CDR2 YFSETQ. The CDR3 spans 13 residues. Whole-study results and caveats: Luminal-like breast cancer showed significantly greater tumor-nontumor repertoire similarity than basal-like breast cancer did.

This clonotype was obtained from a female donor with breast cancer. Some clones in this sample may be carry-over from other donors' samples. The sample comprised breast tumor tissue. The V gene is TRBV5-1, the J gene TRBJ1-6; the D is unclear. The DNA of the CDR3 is TGCGCCAGCAGCTTGGCAGAGGAATCACCCCTCCACTTT. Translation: CASSLAEESPLHF.